The T cell receptor beta chain described here comes from a study of blood T cell repertoires in COVID-19. Study as a whole: The United States, Italy and Spain supplied acute and convalescent COVID-19 samples. Nucleic acid was either cDNA or gDNA, and it came from T cells, B-cell-depleted T cells, or PBMCs.

With V trimmed by 6 bases and J by 6 bases, 11 bases remained unmatched. This CDR3 spans 15 amino acids. The germline gives CDR1 LNHDA, CDR2 SQIVND (reference sequence). Original methodology: Amplifying reference gene primers gave estimates of nucleated cell counts. Clones were read by immunoSEQ multiplex PCR, and TCRdb kept only the in-frame ones, dropping some. The D gene and trimming were derived from the DNA, and the V and J assignments and clone size from that table. The sample shows about 24,000 clones, 75% to 90% of them seen only once. J is TRBJ2-7 and V is TRBV19, with 10 bases lining up with TRBD1. The receptor was derived from a human donor with acute or convalescent COVID-19. The donor label of this sample is uncertain. Sequenced sample: peripheral blood. The DNA of the CDR3 is TGTGCCAGTAGCTCGTATCGGGGACAGGGGACCGAGCAGTACTTC. Protein sequence: CASSSYRGQGTEQYF. Complete variable domain (other parts from reference TRBV19 and TRBJ2-7): DGGITQSPKYLFRKEGQNVTLSCEQNLNHDAMYWYRQDPGQGLRLIYYSQIVNDFQKGDIAEGYSVSREKKESFPLTVTSAQKNPTAFYLCASSSYRGQGTEQYFGPGTRLTVT.